This is a list of T cell receptor beta chains from one sample in a study of T cells after posttransplantation cyclophosphamide. Method: immunoSEQ multiplex PCR; TCRdb's copy keeps in-frame clones and lacks some. The profile covers 34,000 or so clones, none occurring a single time. Sequenced input: PBMCs. All receptors derive from a woman in her forties or fifties in good health and a related stem cell transplant donor. The CDR3 runs from the conserved cysteine through the conserved F or W. The order of the fields is J gene, V gene, CDR3 protein.

J gene: TRBJ2-1
V gene: TRBV5-6
CDR3 protein: CASIQGRAIYNEQFF

J gene: TRBJ1-2
V gene: TRBV19
CDR3 protein: CASKGRRQVLYGYTF

J gene: TRBJ2-1
V gene: TRBV2
CDR3 protein: CASSLGQGNEQFF

J gene: TRBJ1-1
V gene: TRBV5-5
CDR3 protein: CASTGGGYTEAFF

J gene: TRBJ2-4
V gene: TRBV6-5
CDR3 protein: CASRSGLAANIQYF

J gene: TRBJ2-2
V gene: TRBV5-4
CDR3 protein: CASSPGLANTGELFF

J gene: TRBJ2-1
V gene: TRBV5-1
CDR3 protein: CASSLGLAGGRYNEQFF

J gene: TRBJ2-7
V gene: TRBV28
CDR3 protein: CASSFSNRAHEQYF

J gene: TRBJ2-1
V gene: TRBV28
CDR3 protein: CASSVSEGAGEQFF

J gene: TRBJ1-4
V gene: TRBV14
CDR3 protein: CASSKDRVNEKLFF

J gene: TRBJ1-5
V gene: TRBV5-1
CDR3 protein: CASSFGGSNQPQHF

J gene: TRBJ2-7
V gene: TRBV28
CDR3 protein: CASTPRTGNIYEQYF

J gene: TRBJ2-7
V gene: TRBV29-1
CDR3 protein: CSVDPTGAAYEQYF

J gene: TRBJ2-1
V gene: TRBV7-2
CDR3 protein: CASSPVFDYLNYNEQFF

J gene: TRBJ1-1
V gene: TRBV6-5
CDR3 protein: CASSPMNSEGAFF

J gene: TRBJ1-1
V gene: TRBV12-3/TRBV12-4
CDR3 protein: CASSFRAGFTEAFF

J gene: TRBJ2-7
V gene: TRBV9
CDR3 protein: CASSGGDSSYEQYF

J gene: TRBJ2-3
V gene: TRBV7-9
CDR3 protein: CASSSTGVADTQYF

J gene: TRBJ2-2
V gene: TRBV9
CDR3 protein: CASSVGLAGGGTGELFF

J gene: TRBJ2-7
V gene: TRBV30
CDR3 protein: CAWGTGLELSEQYF

J gene: TRBJ1-5
V gene: TRBV11-2
CDR3 protein: CASSFEGQPQHF

J gene: TRBJ2-7
V gene: TRBV7-8
CDR3 protein: CASSPGRTGSSYEQYF

J gene: TRBJ1-4
V gene: TRBV14
CDR3 protein: CASSRAGRIEKLFF

J gene: TRBJ2-3
V gene: TRBV4-2
CDR3 protein: CASSQDGGGSVTDTQYF

J gene: TRBJ1-2
V gene: TRBV10-3
CDR3 protein: CAISESILRGGNYGYTF

J gene: TRBJ2-7
V gene: TRBV4-2
CDR3 protein: CASSQVLAAYEQYF

J gene: TRBJ1-1
V gene: TRBV9
CDR3 protein: CASRRDTRDTEAFF

J gene: TRBJ1-2
V gene: TRBV4-1
CDR3 protein: CASSPTPGGADGYTF

J gene: TRBJ2-5
V gene: TRBV5-1
CDR3 protein: CASSLAMYSQETQYF

J gene: TRBJ1-1
V gene: TRBV6-4
CDR3 protein: CASSPSMNTEAFF

J gene: TRBJ2-1
V gene: TRBV27
CDR3 protein: CASRLAPGLALGEQFF

J gene: TRBJ1-2
V gene: TRBV27
CDR3 protein: CASSLTYRGGNGYTF

J gene: TRBJ2-3
V gene: TRBV27
CDR3 protein: CASNGRGVSTDTQYF

J gene: TRBJ1-5
V gene: TRBV19
CDR3 protein: CASSTAGTSASNQPQHF

J gene: TRBJ2-5
V gene: TRBV10-3
CDR3 protein: CAISGTSGLQETQYF

J gene: TRBJ2-3
V gene: TRBV11-3
CDR3 protein: CASSSRTSGKFEDTQYF

J gene: TRBJ1-1
V gene: TRBV5-1
CDR3 protein: CASSTRDRGEAFF

J gene: TRBJ2-7
V gene: TRBV4-1
CDR3 protein: CASSQVPSGSRYEQYF

J gene: TRBJ2-7
V gene: TRBV25-1
CDR3 protein: CASSEYRGISDEQYF

J gene: TRBJ2-5
V gene: TRBV14
CDR3 protein: CASSTPGQLKETQYF

J gene: TRBJ2-3
V gene: TRBV30
CDR3 protein: CAWKMLLGTDTQYF

J gene: TRBJ1-2
V gene: TRBV19
CDR3 protein: CASSPGGAYGYTF

J gene: TRBJ2-5
V gene: TRBV7-9
CDR3 protein: CASSLAGAVREETQYF

J gene: TRBJ2-7
V gene: TRBV11-2
CDR3 protein: CASSVGTSGYEQYF

J gene: TRBJ2-1
V gene: TRBV25-1
CDR3 protein: CASSEYGAGRAYNEQFF

J gene: TRBJ2-1
V gene: TRBV9
CDR3 protein: CASGKSGTYNEQFF

J gene: TRBJ2-1
V gene: TRBV27
CDR3 protein: CASSLRTSAHNEQFF

J gene: TRBJ1-4
V gene: TRBV30
CDR3 protein: CAWSARGGVQEKLFF

J gene: TRBJ1-2
V gene: TRBV7-9
CDR3 protein: CASSLLRRGGNYGYTF